This TCR beta chain was identified in a study of neurological immune-mediated disorders. This clonotype was seen ten or more times. The germline CDR1 and CDR2 sequences are MNHEY and SVGAGI. The length of the CDR3 is 10 residues. Every sequencing run returned over 160 million TCR-beta sequences, which were derived from 15-18 subjects. In TCRdb, the 5' RACE reads were re-called with MiXCR into one record per CDR3 protein. Here the sample spans tens of thousands of distinct CDR3 sequences, roughly 2.5% being singletons. The receptor was derived from a man in his forties or fifties with multiple sclerosis. Material for sequencing was PBMCs. The J gene is TRBJ1-1, the V gene TRBV6-5; no definite D call. The CDR3 nucleotides are TGTGCGTGTGGGTTCACTGAAGCTTTCTTT. It codes for CACGFTEAFF.